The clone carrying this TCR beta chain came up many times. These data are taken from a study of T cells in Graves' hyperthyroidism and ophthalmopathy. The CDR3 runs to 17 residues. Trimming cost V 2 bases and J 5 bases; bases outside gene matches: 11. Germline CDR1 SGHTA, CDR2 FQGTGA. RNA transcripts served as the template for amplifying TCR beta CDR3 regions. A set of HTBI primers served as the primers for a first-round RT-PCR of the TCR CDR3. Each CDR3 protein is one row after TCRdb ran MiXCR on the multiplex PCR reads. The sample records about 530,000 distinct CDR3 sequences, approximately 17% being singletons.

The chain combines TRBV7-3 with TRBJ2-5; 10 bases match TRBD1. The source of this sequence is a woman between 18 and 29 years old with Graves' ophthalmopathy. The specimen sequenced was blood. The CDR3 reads CASSLLIRTGGFETQYF. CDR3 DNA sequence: TGTGCCAGCAGCTTACTTATTAGGACAGGGGGATTCGAGACCCAGTACTTC.